A single sample gave rise to the 14 T cell receptor beta chains below, sequenced in a study of monozygotic twins with inflammatory bowel disease (dated by TCRdb to about 2019). The protocol used for the library was 5' RACE. The run used an Illumina HiSeq 2500. Through TCRdb reprocessing, the reads give one entry per CDR3 protein sequence; DNA is omitted. The sample has a few hundred thousand distinct CDR3 sequences on record. Jointly, the top ten make up 5.6% of the sample. Sequenced sample: blood. The receptors shown here come from a human donor with ulcerative colitis or Crohn's disease, or a healthy co-twin of an affected twin (not recorded which).

The CDR3 sequence is CASSLESYGYTF. This chain uses TRBV5-1 with TRBJ1-2. The germline V gene encodes CDR1 SGHRS and CDR2 YFSETQ. The CDR3 spans 12 residues.

The chain combines TRBV6-5 with TRBJ1-3; TCRdb's assignment of TRBD1 cannot be checked, as there is no DNA. Germline CDR1 reads MNHEY; CDR2 reads SVGAGI. This CDR3 spans 15 amino acids. CDR3 sequence reads: CASSSGGRGTNTIYF.

The chain carries TRBV11-2 and TRBJ2-4; TCRdb calls TRBD1, which cannot be checked without DNA. Germline values: CDR1 SGHAT, CDR2 FQNNGV. The CDR3 runs 14 residues. The CDR3 loop reads CASNNRGLVNIQYF.

The chain joins TRBV2 to TRBJ2-7; checking the TCRdb D call of TRBD1 is not possible without DNA. In germline, CDR1 is SNHLY, CDR2 FYNNEI. The CDR3 is 12 amino acids. CDR3 residues: CASCPGGYEQYF.

The rearrangement links TRBV5-4 to TRBJ2-7; TCRdb's D call of TRBD1 is untestable without DNA. The CDR3 length is 12 residues. CDR1 is SGHNT, CDR2 YYREEE, per germline (reference sequence). This CDR3 reads CASSGRTYEQYF.

The chain's CDR3 is CAIRTSPNEQFF. V is TRBV7-9 and J is TRBJ2-1; TCRdb reports TRBD2, a call that lacks DNA to check it against. Germline V gene sequence: CDR1 SEHNR, CDR2 FQNEAQ (reference sequence). The CDR3 sequence is 12 residues long. The variable domain in full, with the rest retrieved from reference TRBV7-9 and TRBJ2-1, is DTGVSQNPRHKITKRGQNVTFRCDPISEHNRLYWYRQTLGQGPEFLTYFQNEAQLEKSRLLSDRFSAERPKGSFSTLEIQRTEQGDSAMYLCAIRTSPNEQFFGPGTRLTVL.

This rearrangement joins TRBV11-2 to TRBJ2-4; the D gene TCRdb calls, TRBD1, cannot be checked with no DNA. There are 19 residues in the CDR3. Germline-derived CDR1 and CDR2 are SGHAT and FQNNGV. CDR3 in amino acids: CASSQRGGTATLAKNIQYF.

CDR3: CSARGDTDSYNEQFF. The rearrangement joins TRBV20-1 to TRBJ2-1; TCRdb names TRBD1, which stays unverified in the absence of DNA. Germline V lookup: CDR1 DFQATT, CDR2 SNEGSKA (reference sequence). CDR3 size: 15 residues.

The V and J genes are TRBV12-3 or TRBV12-4 and TRBJ2-5; the TRBD2 assignment by TCRdb is unverifiable without DNA. The CDR3 is 16 amino acids. CDR3 residues: CASSRGGRRLGETQYF.

The genes are TRBV20-1 and TRBJ2-5. The CDR3 extends over 15 amino acids. Germline CDR1 is DFQATT and CDR2 is SNEGSKA (reference sequence). The CDR3 sequence: CSARAQPFTQETQYF.

V is TRBV29-1 and J is TRBJ2-3; the D call from TCRdb, TRBD1, cannot be confirmed without DNA. CDR1 SQVTM and CDR2 ANQGSEA come from the germline V gene. The CDR3 length is 15 residues. The CDR3: CSVEEQGGRTDTQYF.

V gene TRBV10-3 combines with J gene TRBJ2-1; TCRdb proposes TRBD1, but this gene call is untestable without DNA. The CDR3 is 15 residues long. Germline CDR1 is ENHRY and CDR2 is SYGVKD. The CDR3 sequence: CAIRGMDRFNNEQFF.

The chain is built from TRBV5-1 and TRBJ2-5; the TCRdb call, TRBD2, lacks DNA for checking. The CDR3 extends over 16 amino acids. Germline lookup yields CDR1 SGHRS and CDR2 YFSETQ. The CDR3 spells CASSSNLISARETQYF.

The chain uses TRBV20-1 and TRBJ2-1; TCRdb calls TRBD1, which cannot be checked without DNA. The CDR3 is 14 residues long. The germline V gene has CDR1 DFQATT and CDR2 SNEGSKA (reference sequence). CDR3: CSARGGMNYNEQFF.